The 21 T cell receptor beta chains below all came from one sample that was sequenced in a study of identical twins. TCRdb redid the calling of the 5' RACE reads with MiXCR, one entry per CDR3 protein. The data hold some 560,000 distinct CDR3 sequences, with 7.5% to 10% observed a single time. This sample also belongs to another study, concerning yellow fever vaccine responses in identical twins.

The sample taken for sequencing was PBMCs. These receptors all come from a young woman in good health.

This clonotype came up a few times. The chain joins TRBV13 to TRBJ2-3; D is uncertain. This CDR3 region has 15 residues. Deletions cut 0 bases from V and 2 bases from J, with 9 bases between. Germline CDR1 PRHDT, CDR2 FYEKMQ (reference sequence). CDR3 DNA sequence: TGTGCCAGCAGCTTAGGGGGTATAGACACAGATACGCAGTATTTT. Translated, it gives CASSLGGIDTDTQYF.

The rearrangement joins TRBV12-3 or TRBV12-4 to TRBJ2-7; tentatively, D is TRBD1 or TRBD2 (5 bases each). V lost 5 bases to trimming and J lost 2 bases, with 10 bases between them. The CDR3 covers 13 residues. CDR3 in amino acids: CASSRDETYEQYF. The DNA of the CDR3 is TGTGCCAGCAGTCGGGACGAAACCTACGAGCAGTACTTC.

This clonotype has a handful of counts. This chain uses TRBV7-2 with TRBJ2-5; TRBD2 matches at 9 bases. Germline CDR1 SGHTA, CDR2 FQGNSA. V was clipped by 9 bases and J by 0 bases; unmatched bases: 8. The CDR3 totals 15 residues. Written as DNA, the CDR3 is TGTGCCAGTCTAGCGGGGTCCCCGTACCAAGAGACCCAGTACTTC. Residues: CASLAGSPYQETQYF.

The chain has TRBV20-1 and TRBJ2-1; no clear D gene. The CDR3 runs to 14 residues. The ends were cut back, 0 bases at V and 6 bases at J, with 12 bases in the middle. Germline loops: CDR1 DFQATT, CDR2 SNEGSKA (reference sequence). The CDR3 coding sequence is TGCAGTGCTAGAGATCCATACAAATTCAATGAGCAGTTCTTC. Amino acid sequence: CSARDPYKFNEQFF.

There are many counts of this clonotype. V gene TRBV12-3 or TRBV12-4 combines with J gene TRBJ1-5; 8 bases are a match to TRBD1. Losses at the gene ends were 6 bases for V and 0 bases for J; bases not matched to a gene: 4. CDR3 length: 15 amino acids. In DNA form, the CDR3 reads TGTGCCAGCAGACGACAGGGGAATAGCAATCAGCCCCAGCATTTT. Translation gives CASRRQGNSNQPQHF.

This clonotype occurred many times. The genes are TRBV12-3 or TRBV12-4 and TRBJ2-5; 7 positions agree with TRBD1. Trimming at V came to 5 bases and at J to 9 bases, leaving 9 bases not matched to a gene. This CDR3 has 13 amino acids. The CDR3 is CASSPGQLGAQYF. CDR3 sequence (DNA): TGTGCCAGCAGTCCGGGACAGCTAGGGGCCCAGTACTTC.

This clonotype was recorded many times. This chain uses TRBV15 with TRBJ2-1; TRBD2 matches 8 bases. Looked up from germline, CDR1 is LNHNV and CDR2 is YYDKDF (reference sequence). Trimming cost V 5 bases and J 7 bases; bases outside gene matches: 10. The CDR3 totals 15 residues. CDR3 region: CATSSLTGGINEQFF. In DNA, the CDR3 is TGTGCCACCAGCTCCCTGACGGGAGGGATTAATGAGCAGTTCTTC.

This clonotype showed up just a few times. The CDR3 nucleotides are TGTGCCAGCAGCTTGCTGGATCGGGAGACCCAGTACTTC. It translates to CASSLLDRETQYF. The chain employs TRBV7-9 and TRBJ2-5; D is unclear. V was pared by 3 bases and J by 5 bases, with 10 bases between. The CDR3 extends over 13 amino acids. Germline V gene lookup returns CDR1 SEHNR and CDR2 FQNEAQ (reference sequence). Full variable domain (rest looked up from reference TRBV7-9 and TRBJ2-5): DTGVSQNPRHKITKRGQNVTFRCDPISEHNRLYWYRQTLGQGPEFLTYFQNEAQLEKSRLLSDRFSAERPKGSFSTLEIQRTEQGDSAMYLCASSLLDRETQYFGPGTRLLVL.

The chain couples TRBV19 to TRBJ2-1, with 8 bases lining up with TRBD2. With V trimmed by 4 bases and J by 0 bases, 11 bases remained unmatched. The CDR3 sequence is 18 residues long. CDR1 is LNHDA and CDR2 is SQIVND in the germline V gene (reference sequence). The CDR3 here is CASSTPGTRVLSYNEQFF. CDR3 bases: TGTGCCAGTAGTACTCCCGGGACTAGGGTCCTCTCCTACAATGAGCAGTTCTTC.

In this sample, this clonotype turned up many times. The rearrangement links TRBV7-2 to TRBJ1-1, with D maybe TRBD1 (5 bases). V lost 5 bases to trimming and J lost 5 bases, with 15 bases between them. The CDR3 loop spans 14 amino acids. Germline V gene sequence: CDR1 SGHTA, CDR2 FQGNSA. DNA of the CDR3: TGTGCCAGCAGCCAAGGGACTCCAGGAACTGAAGCTTTCTTT. Its protein product is CASSQGTPGTEAFF. The entire variable domain, with the rest obtained from reference TRBV7-2 and TRBJ1-1, is as follows: GAGVSQSPSNKVTEKGKDVELRCDPISGHTALYWYRQSLGQGLEFLIYFQGNSAPDKSGLPSDRFSAERTGGSVSTLTIQRTQQEDSAVYLCASSQGTPGTEAFFGQGTRLTVV.

The J gene is TRBJ2-7, the V gene TRBV7-2; 13 nucleotides line up with TRBD2. CDR1 SGHTA and CDR2 FQGNSA come from the germline V gene. This CDR3 contains 17 residues. The ends lost 4 bases at V and 2 bases at J; junction bases unmatched: 8. For the CDR3, the DNA is TGTGCCAGCAGCTCCGGGACTAGCGGGGCAAAACCCTACGAGCAGTACTTC. Its translation: CASSSGTSGAKPYEQYF.

This clonotype appeared many times. This rearrangement joins TRBV6-6 to TRBJ2-7; TRBD1 aligns across 7 bases. Germline-derived CDR1 and CDR2 are MNHNY and SVGAGI (reference sequence). This CDR3 has 12 amino acids. With 2 bases clipped from V and 10 bases from J, the junction kept 5 bases outside the gene matches. DNA for the CDR3: TGTGCCAGCAGTTACCCCGACAGGGTTCAGTACTTC. Translation: CASSYPDRVQYF.

This clonotype came up a few times. V usage is TRBV20-1 and J usage is TRBJ2-5, with 12 bases identical to TRBD1. The trim removed 5 bases at V and 5 bases at J, leaving 6 bases unmatched. The length of the CDR3 is 14 residues. The germline V gene has CDR1 DFQATT and CDR2 SNEGSKA (reference sequence). CDR3 sequence: CSAPGQGARETQYF. Written as DNA, the CDR3 is TGCAGTGCTCCGGGACAGGGGGCGCGCGAGACCCAGTACTTC.

The J gene is TRBJ2-1, the V gene TRBV11-2; D gene unclear. This CDR3 has 13 residues. Trimming left V 5 bases short and J 11 bases short, with 16 bases between. The V gene's germline CDR1 is SGHAT and CDR2 FQNNGV. Here the CDR3 DNA reads TGTGCCAGCAGCCCGCTCCTAGGTTTTAAGCAGTTCTTC. Its translation is CASSPLLGFKQFF.

This clonotype occurred many times. The chain joins TRBV10-3 to TRBJ1-2, with D unclear. Between the trimmed V and J ends, which lost 4 bases and 3 bases, there was a span of 15 bases. The CDR3 is 15 residues long. Germline V gene data show CDR1 as ENHRY and CDR2 as SYGVKD. CDR3 amino acids: CAISARTENYYGYTF. The CDR3 nucleotides are TGTGCCATCAGTGCAAGGACTGAGAACTACTATGGCTACACCTTC.

The chain is built from TRBV9 and TRBJ2-2, with D possibly matching TRBD2 (7 bases). Germline V CDR1 and CDR2: SGDLS, YYNGEE. Between the trimmed V and J ends, which lost 1 base and 6 bases, there was a span of 19 bases. The CDR3 is 17 amino acids. For the CDR3, the DNA is TGTGCCAGCAGCGTACGGGGGGCCGCGGAGATAGCCGGGGAGCTGTTTTTT. It encodes CASSVRGAAEIAGELFF.

This clonotype came up a few times. The V call is TRBV28, the J call TRBJ2-1; 12 bases map to TRBD2. Trimming removed 6 bases from V and 9 bases from J; junction bases left unmatched: 12. Germline values: CDR1 MDHEN, CDR2 SYDVKM. The CDR3 consists of 16 residues. CDR3 sequence (DNA): TGTGCCAGCAGACCGCCACTAGCGGGAGGTGCTCGTGAGCAGTTCTTC. As protein: CASRPPLAGGAREQFF.

The V gene is TRBV6-1, the J gene TRBJ1-2; TRBD1 matches at 9 bases. J lost 8 bases, V lost 6 bases, and 7 bases had no gene match. Germline V gene sequence: CDR1 MNHNS, CDR2 SASEGT. The CDR3 extends over 13 amino acids. CDR3 sequence (DNA): TGTGCCAGCAGGGGACAGGGATCGGGCGGCTACACCTTC. Translation: CASRGQGSGGYTF.

The rearrangement joins TRBV4-3 to TRBJ2-1; 10 bases align to TRBD1. Germline values: CDR1 LGHNA, CDR2 YSLEER. CDR3 length equals 17 residues. With 4 bases clipped from V and 5 bases from J, the junction kept 11 bases outside the gene matches. Written as DNA, the CDR3 is TGCGCCAGCAGCCGACAGCTGACCGGGACAGGGGACAATGAGCAGTTCTTC. Translation gives CASSRQLTGTGDNEQFF.

The table lists this clonotype with a few counts. CDR3 amino acids: CASSLWTETYEQYF. The CDR3 region has the DNA TGTGCCAGCAGCTTGTGGACAGAGACCTACGAGCAGTACTTC. This chain links TRBV5-6 with TRBJ2-7; D may be TRBD1 (6 bases). The germline gives CDR1 SGHDT, CDR2 YYEEEE. The CDR3 contains 14 residues. The V end lost 1 base, the J end lost 2 bases, and 10 bases lay between the germline ends.

J is TRBJ2-3 and V is TRBV3-1; a possible D gene is TRBD1 (6 bases). V dropped 4 bases and J dropped 3 bases, with 14 bases sitting between them. The CDR3 sequence is 15 residues long. Germline values: CDR1 LGHDT, CDR2 YNNKEL (reference sequence). CDR3 coding DNA: TGTGCCAGCAGCCTACAGGGTCGGGGTACAGATACGCAGTATTTT. It codes for CASSLQGRGTDTQYF.